These 25 T cell receptor beta chains were sequenced from one sample in a study of shared clonotypes between healthy human individuals. Assay used: immunoSEQ multiplex PCR; TCRdb lists only in-frame clones, some missing. Here the sample spans some 490,000 clones, about 72% being singletons. The sequencing input was PBMCs. The receptors come from a woman aged 40 to 50 in good health. Some clones in this sample may be carry-over from other donors' samples.

This chain uses TRBV5-8 with TRBJ2-2, with D uncertain. There are 12 residues in the CDR3. V was pared by 2 bases and J by 6 bases, with 5 bases between. Germline V gives CDR1 SGHTS, CDR2 YDEGEE. The CDR3 loop reads CASSFYPGELFF. The CDR3 region has the DNA TGTGCCAGCAGCTTCTATCCCGGGGAGCTGTTTTTT.

The chain combines TRBV11-2 with TRBJ2-3; D is perhaps TRBD1 or TRBD2 (5 bases each). CDR1 is SGHAT, CDR2 FQNNGV, per germline. With 1 base removed from V and 8 bases from J, the gap between germline ends came to 25 bases. There are 18 residues in the CDR3. The CDR3 coding sequence is TGTGCCAGCAGCTTAGGGGGGTTCAGCGGAGGTTCCCTTGGTACGCAGTATTTT. It codes for CASSLGGFSGGSLGTQYF.

The CDR3 DNA sequence: TGTGCCAGCAACCAGGGCCACGAGCAGTACTTC. This translates into CASNQGHEQYF. V gene TRBV6-4 combines with J gene TRBJ2-7, with a possible D match to TRBD1 (5 bases). Trimming stripped 7 bases from V and 5 bases from J, with 9 bases between. This CDR3 comprises 11 residues. CDR1 MRHNA and CDR2 SNTAGT come from the germline V gene.

The genes are TRBV7-3 and TRBJ1-1; 12 nucleotides match TRBD1. Unmatched junction bases numbered 5, after V lost 5 bases and J lost 7 bases. The CDR3 covers 14 residues. The germline gives CDR1 SGHTA, CDR2 FQGTGA. The CDR3 is CASSPGTGGNEAFF. In nucleotides, the CDR3 is TGTGCCAGCAGCCCCGGGACAGGGGGCAATGAAGCTTTCTTT.

The V call is TRBV5-1, the J call TRBJ2-7; 12 bases fit TRBD2. Trimming removed 5 bases from V and 6 bases from J; junction bases left unmatched: 6. The CDR3 extends over 14 amino acids. The V gene's germline CDR1 is SGHRS and CDR2 YFSETQ. The CDR3 bases are TGCGCCAGCAGATGGACTAGCGGGAAACCCGAGCAGTACTTC. This gives the protein CASRWTSGKPEQYF.

Many counts were recorded for this clone. The chain is built from TRBV14 and TRBJ1-1, with D unclear. The length of the CDR3 is 12 residues. The V gene lost 4 bases and the J gene lost 8 bases, with 11 bases spanning the gap. Per the germline V gene, CDR1 is SGHDN and CDR2 is FVKESK. CDR3 protein: CASSPYQTEAFF. As DNA, the CDR3 is TGTGCCAGCAGCCCATACCAGACGGAAGCTTTCTTT. The full variable domain, rest sourced from reference TRBV14 and TRBJ1-1, is EAGVTQFPSHSVIEKGQTVTLRCDPISGHDNLYWYRRVMGKEIKFLLHFVKESKQDESGMPNNRFLAERTGGTYSTLKVQPAELEDSGVYFCASSPYQTEAFFGQGTRLTVV.

The chain couples TRBV7-8 to TRBJ2-7, with 9 bases aligning to TRBD2. With 5 bases clipped from V and 0 bases from J, the junction kept 20 bases outside the gene matches. The CDR3 consists of 20 residues. The V gene's germline CDR1 is SGHVS and CDR2 FQNEAQ. CDR3: CASSPWRLAGLVRDSYEQYF. The CDR3, as DNA: TGTGCCAGCAGCCCCTGGAGGCTAGCGGGACTAGTCCGGGACTCCTACGAGCAGTACTTC.

The chain recombines TRBV27 with TRBJ2-3; TRBD1 aligns across 7 bases. Unmatched junction bases numbered 11, after V lost 3 bases and J lost 5 bases. In germline, CDR1 is MNHEY, CDR2 SMNVEV (reference sequence). The length of the CDR3 is 16 residues. The CDR3 DNA is TGTGCCAGCAGTTTGGGGCGGCCAGGGGGATTAGATACGCAGTATTTT. Translation: CASSLGRPGGLDTQYF.

This chain uses TRBV2 with TRBJ2-5; maybe TRBD1 (6 bases). The CDR3 covers 13 residues. Trimming removed 6 bases from V and 2 bases from J, with 10 bases in between. The germline CDR1 and CDR2 sequences are SNHLY and FYNNEI. For the CDR3, the DNA is TGTGCCAGCAGGGGGGACATACAAGAGACCCAGTACTTC. Translated, it gives CASRGDIQETQYF.

The gene calls are TRBV6-1 and TRBJ1-5, with no clear D. V lost 4 bases to trimming and J lost 6 bases, with 16 bases between them. Germline-derived CDR1 and CDR2 are MNHNS and SASEGT. CDR3 length: 15 residues. CDR3 nucleotide sequence: TGTGCCAGCAGTGGATCGTGGCTGCCGGGTCAGCCCCAGCATTTT. Protein sequence: CASSGSWLPGQPQHF.

This rearrangement joins TRBV4-1 to TRBJ2-5, with 12 bases lining up with TRBD1. The V and J ends lost 5 bases and 5 bases, in that order; junction bases with no gene match: 6. Germline CDR1 MGHRA, CDR2 YSYEKL. This CDR3 is built from 15 residues. Here the CDR3 DNA reads TGCGCCAGCAGCTCGGGACAGGGGGCCGGGGAGACCCAGTACTTC. It yields the protein CASSSGQGAGETQYF.

The CDR3 here is CASSRRGGGNQPQHF. CDR3 coding DNA: TGTGCCAGCAGCCGAAGGGGGGGCGGCAATCAGCCCCAGCATTTT. The J gene is TRBJ1-5, the V gene TRBV6-5, with TRBD1 as a possible D gene (6 bases). Trimming shortened V by 6 bases and J by 2 bases, and 14 bases separated the two germline ends. The CDR3 loop spans 15 amino acids. CDR1 MNHEY and CDR2 SVGAGI come from the germline V gene.

This chain joins TRBV6-5 and TRBJ2-7; D gene unclear. Trimming stripped 8 bases from V and 1 base from J, with 12 bases between. The CDR3 has 13 residues. Germline values: CDR1 MNHEY, CDR2 SVGAGI. CDR3 sequence: CASASGRSYEQYF. CDR3 nucleotide sequence: TGTGCCAGCGCCTCGGGCAGGTCCTACGAGCAGTACTTC.

This clone occurred once. The chain joins TRBV21-1 to TRBJ2-2. TRBV21-1 is classified as a pseudogene. This CDR3 contains 13 residues. The CDR3 coding sequence is TGTGCCAGCAGCAAGGTTAACACCGGGGAGCTGTTTTTT. Translating it yields CASSKVNTGELFF.

The chain couples TRBV9 to TRBJ2-2; 8 nucleotides match TRBD2. Germline-derived CDR1 and CDR2 are SGDLS and YYNGEE. This CDR3 is built from 16 residues. J was trimmed by 5 bases and V by 3 bases; bases with no gene match: 9. CDR3 loop: CASSAPGLGGTGELFF. CDR3 bases: TGTGCCAGCAGCGCCCCGGGACTAGGTGGGACCGGGGAGCTGTTTTTT.

The V gene is TRBV6-5, the J gene TRBJ2-7; 9 bases are shared with TRBD2. CDR1 is MNHEY, CDR2 SVGAGI, per germline. There are 14 residues in the CDR3. Germline trimming cut 2 bases from V and 3 bases from J; bases unmatched to any gene: 2. The CDR3 region has the DNA TGTGCCAGCAGTTACACGCGGGAGGGCTACGAGCAGTACTTC. Translation gives CASSYTREGYEQYF.

This rearrangement joins TRBV2 to TRBJ1-5, with 7 nucleotides matching TRBD1. Trimming removed 6 bases from V and 0 bases from J; junction bases left unmatched: 5. Germline loops: CDR1 SNHLY, CDR2 FYNNEI. The CDR3 has 15 amino acids. CDR3 sequence (DNA): TGTGCCAGCAGGAAGGGACAGTTTAGCAATCAGCCCCAGCATTTT. Protein sequence: CASRKGQFSNQPQHF.

The sample holds one count of this clone. The chain links TRBV6-1 to TRBJ1-2; 7 bases line up with TRBD1. The CDR3 totals 16 residues. V lost 0 bases to trimming and J lost 4 bases; unmatched junction nucleotides: 8. Per germline, CDR1 MNHNS and CDR2 SASEGT. The CDR3 bases are TGTGCCAGCAGTGAAGCTGGAGGGGGCCGGCCCTATGGCTACACCTTC. This gives the protein CASSEAGGGRPYGYTF.

The V and J genes are TRBV28 and TRBJ2-1, with TRBD2 matching over 9 bases. V shed 6 bases, J shed 4 bases, and the junction held 7 bases outside the gene matches. The CDR3 covers 15 residues. CDR1 is MDHEN, CDR2 SYDVKM, per germline. CDR3 in DNA: TGTGCCAGCAGGGCGACTAGCGGACCGTACAATGAGCAGTTCTTC. Translating gives CASRATSGPYNEQFF. Drawing the rest from reference TRBV28 and TRBJ2-1, the complete variable domain is DVKVTQSSRYLVKRTGEKVFLECVQDMDHENMFWYRQDPGLGLRLIYFSYDVKMKEKGDIPEGYSVSREKKERFSLILESASTNQTSMYLCASRATSGPYNEQFFGPGTRLTVL.

The chain joins TRBV6-6 to TRBJ2-5; the D is unclear. The CDR3 has 13 amino acids. V was trimmed by 4 bases and J by 9 bases, leaving 15 bases between them. Looked up from germline, CDR1 is MNHNY and CDR2 is SVGAGI (reference sequence). In nucleotides, the CDR3 is TGTGCCAGCAGTTCAAGGACGATTACGGCCCAGTACTTC. As protein: CASSSRTITAQYF.

Here the CDR3 DNA reads TGTGCCAGCAGCCAGCACCCCGGGACAGGGAATTATGGCTACACCTTC. This gives the protein CASSQHPGTGNYGYTF. V gene TRBV11-2 combines with J gene TRBJ1-2; TRBD1 aligns across 9 bases. With 5 bases clipped from V and 5 bases from J, the junction kept 12 bases outside the gene matches. This CDR3 region has 16 residues. The V gene's germline CDR1 is SGHAT and CDR2 FQNNGV.

CDR3 protein: CASSFLAGGPVTGELFF. DNA of the CDR3: TGTGCCAGCAGTTTCCTAGCGGGAGGGCCGGTCACCGGGGAGCTGTTTTTT. The chain has TRBV28 and TRBJ2-2; 12 bases are a match to TRBD2. The CDR3 totals 17 residues. The V and J ends lost 3 bases and 4 bases, in that order; junction bases with no gene match: 6. The germline V gene has CDR1 MDHEN and CDR2 SYDVKM. The full variable domain, its missing parts supplied by reference TRBV28 and TRBJ2-2, is DVKVTQSSRYLVKRTGEKVFLECVQDMDHENMFWYRQDPGLGLRLIYFSYDVKMKEKGDIPEGYSVSREKKERFSLILESASTNQTSMYLCASSFLAGGPVTGELFFGEGSRLTVL.

The chain is built from TRBV29-1 and TRBJ1-2; no firm D call. Germline CDR1 is SQVTM and CDR2 is ANQGSEA. The CDR3 totals 14 residues. The V end lost 6 bases, the J end lost 0 bases, and 14 bases lay between the germline ends. The CDR3 loop is CSVYPTGSNYGYTF. The CDR3 coding sequence is TGCAGCGTGTACCCCACTGGTTCTAACTATGGCTACACCTTC.

On this clone: Other DNA sequences within the sample encode an identical CDR3. The chain is built from TRBV18 and TRBJ2-7; D may be TRBD1 (6 bases). Trimming left V 3 bases short and J 1 base short, with 7 bases between. This CDR3 has 13 amino acids. Germline assignment: CDR1 KGHSH and CDR2 LQKENI. CDR3: CASSPDSSYEQYF. The DNA of the CDR3 is TGTGCCAGCTCACCGGACAGTTCCTACGAGCAGTACTTC.

The CDR3 region has the DNA TGTGCCAGCTCGGGACTAGCGGGTTCGAACACCGGGGAGCTGTTTTTT. This codes for CASSGLAGSNTGELFF. This sequence joins TRBV7-9 and TRBJ2-2; 12 nucleotides agree with TRBD2. The CDR3 has 16 residues. The V and J ends lost 8 bases and 0 bases, in that order; junction bases with no gene match: 4. Per germline, CDR1 SEHNR and CDR2 FQNEAQ (reference sequence).